This T cell receptor (beta chain) was identified during a study of T cell clonotyping in hematopoietic cell transplantation. Per the germline V gene, CDR1 is SGDLS and CDR2 is YYNGEE. The CDR3 length is 12 residues. Trimming pared 0 bases from V and 4 bases from J, leaving 4 bases between. On this clone: The antigen is undetermined.

General study points: At the given depth, recipient repertoires were over 95% de novo clonotypes.

The assay was immunoSEQ multiplex PCR, and TCRdb's table has in-frame clones only and misses some. This repertoire shows roughly 9,800 clones, about 51% found once; its top ten account for over 10%. The sample consisted of peripheral blood mononuclear cells, taken 100 days after allogeneic stem cell transplant. The sequence derives from a female patient in her 50s who had an allogeneic stem cell transplant from an unrelated donor, so the T cells may come from the graft donor. Some clones in this sample may be carry-over from other donors' samples. V usage is TRBV9 and J usage is TRBJ1-2, with D hard to call. The CDR3 protein is CASSVGSYGYTF. The CDR3 nucleotides read TGTGCCAGCAGCGTAGGGAGCTATGGCTACACCTTC.